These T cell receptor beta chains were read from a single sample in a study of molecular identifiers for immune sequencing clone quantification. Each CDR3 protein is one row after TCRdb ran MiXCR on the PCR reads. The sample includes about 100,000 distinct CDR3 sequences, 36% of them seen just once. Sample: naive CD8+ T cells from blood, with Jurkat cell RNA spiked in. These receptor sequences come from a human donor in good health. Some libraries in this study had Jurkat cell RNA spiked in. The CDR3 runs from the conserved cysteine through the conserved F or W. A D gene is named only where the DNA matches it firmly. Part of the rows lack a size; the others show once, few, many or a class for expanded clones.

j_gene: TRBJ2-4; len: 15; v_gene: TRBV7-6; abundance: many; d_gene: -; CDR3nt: TGTGCCAGCAGCCCCGTACCGAAGGGCAAAAACATTCAGTACTTC; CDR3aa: CASSPVPKGKNIQYF
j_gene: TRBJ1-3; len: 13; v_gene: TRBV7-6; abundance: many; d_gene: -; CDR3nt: TGTGCCAGCGCAGGGCACTCTGGAAACACCATATATTTT; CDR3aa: CASAGHSGNTIYF
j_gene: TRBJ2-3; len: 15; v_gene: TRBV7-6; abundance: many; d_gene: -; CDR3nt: TGTGCCAGCAGCTTAGGGGCGGTGACCACAGATACGCAGTATTTT; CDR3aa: CASSLGAVTTDTQYF
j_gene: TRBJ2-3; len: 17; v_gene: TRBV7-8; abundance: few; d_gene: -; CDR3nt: TGTGCCAGCAGCCGCCCCTTGAACTCTTTTGGATTAGATACGCAGTATTTT; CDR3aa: CASSRPLNSFGLDTQYF
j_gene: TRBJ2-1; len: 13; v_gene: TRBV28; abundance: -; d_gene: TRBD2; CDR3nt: TGTGCCACCAGGAGGGCGGGAGCCCCTGAGCAGTTCTTC; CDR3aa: CATRRAGAPEQFF
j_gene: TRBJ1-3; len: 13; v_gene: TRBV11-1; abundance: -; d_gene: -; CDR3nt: TGTGCCAGCGCATATAACTCTGGAAACACCATATATTTT; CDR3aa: CASAYNSGNTIYF
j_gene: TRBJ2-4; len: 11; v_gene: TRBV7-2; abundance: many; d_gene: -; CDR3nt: TGTGCCAGCAGCCCCGGACTAATCAAGTACTTC; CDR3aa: CASSPGLIKYF
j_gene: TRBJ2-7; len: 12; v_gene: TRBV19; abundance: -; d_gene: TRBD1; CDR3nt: TGTGCCAGTATGGGACAGGCGTACGAGCAGTACTTC; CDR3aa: CASMGQAYEQYF
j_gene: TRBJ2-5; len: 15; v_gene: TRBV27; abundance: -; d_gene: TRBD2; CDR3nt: TGTGCCAGCAGTCAATTTAGCGGGAGTCGAGAGACCCAGTACTTC; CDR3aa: CASSQFSGSRETQYF
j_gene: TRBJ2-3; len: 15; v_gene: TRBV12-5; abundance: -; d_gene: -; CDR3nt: TGTGCTAGTGCTTGGGGCAGGGGAGAGTCAGATACGCAGTATTTT; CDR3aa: CASAWGRGESDTQYF
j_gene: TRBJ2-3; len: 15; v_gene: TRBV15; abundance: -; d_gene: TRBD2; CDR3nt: TGTGCCACCAAGGCGGGAGGGTGGGGCACAGATACGCAGTATTTT; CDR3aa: CATKAGGWGTDTQYF
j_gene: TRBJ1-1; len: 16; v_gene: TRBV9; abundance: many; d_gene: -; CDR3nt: TGTGCCAGCAGCACACACAGGGATTTCGAGAACACTGAAGCTTTCTTT; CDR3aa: CASSTHRDFENTEAFF
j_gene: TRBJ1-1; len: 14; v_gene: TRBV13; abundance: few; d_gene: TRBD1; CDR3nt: TGTGCCAGCAGCCCGGGGACAGGTAACACTGAAGCTTTCTTT; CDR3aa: CASSPGTGNTEAFF
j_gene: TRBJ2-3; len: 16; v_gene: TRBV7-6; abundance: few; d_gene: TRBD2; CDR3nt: TGTGCCAGCAGCTTGCGGTTTAGCGGGGGGCGGGGTACGCAGTATTTT; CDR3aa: CASSLRFSGGRGTQYF
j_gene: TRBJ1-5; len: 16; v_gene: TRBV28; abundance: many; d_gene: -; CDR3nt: TGTGCCAGCAGTCCAAGGACGGGATATAGCAATCAGCCCCAGCATTTT; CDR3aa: CASSPRTGYSNQPQHF
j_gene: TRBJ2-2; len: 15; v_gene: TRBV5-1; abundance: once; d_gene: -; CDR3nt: TGCGCCAGCAGCCCGGACTCCTCGAACACCGGGGAGCTGTTTTTT; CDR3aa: CASSPDSSNTGELFF
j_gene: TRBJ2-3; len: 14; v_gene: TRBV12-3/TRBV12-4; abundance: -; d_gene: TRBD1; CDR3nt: TGTGCCAGCATCCTGGGACAGCCCACAGATACGCAGTATTTT; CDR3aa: CASILGQPTDTQYF
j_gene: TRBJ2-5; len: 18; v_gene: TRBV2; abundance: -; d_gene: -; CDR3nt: TGTGCCAGCAGTGGGTATTTGGCCTCTGGGGGCCGGTTGGAGACCCAGTACTTC; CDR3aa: CASSGYLASGGRLETQYF
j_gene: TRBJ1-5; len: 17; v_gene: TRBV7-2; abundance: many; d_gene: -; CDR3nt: TGTGCCAGCAGCTTGTGGGGAGGGAGGCACAGCAATCAGCCCCAGCATTTT; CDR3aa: CASSLWGGRHSNQPQHF
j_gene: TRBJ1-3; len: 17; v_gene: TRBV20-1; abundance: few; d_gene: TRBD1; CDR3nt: TGCAGTGCCAAGCCGTGGACAGGGGAAACTTCTGGAAACACCATATATTTT; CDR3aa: CSAKPWTGETSGNTIYF
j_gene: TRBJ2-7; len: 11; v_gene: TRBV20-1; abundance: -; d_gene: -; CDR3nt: TGCAGTGCTAGCCACAGCTACGAGCAGTACTTC; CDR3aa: CSASHSYEQYF
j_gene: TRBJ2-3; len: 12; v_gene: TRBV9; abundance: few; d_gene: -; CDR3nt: TGTGCCAGCAGCGCCATCCCAGATACGCAGTATTTT; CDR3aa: CASSAIPDTQYF
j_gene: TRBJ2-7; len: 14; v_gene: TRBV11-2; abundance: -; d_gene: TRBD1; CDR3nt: TGTGCCAGCAGCCTGGGACAGGGAATCTACGAGCAGTACTTC; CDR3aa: CASSLGQGIYEQYF
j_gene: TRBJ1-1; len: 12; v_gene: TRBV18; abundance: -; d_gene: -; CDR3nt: TGTGCCAGCAACGACCTGAACACTGAAGCTTTCTTT; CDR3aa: CASNDLNTEAFF
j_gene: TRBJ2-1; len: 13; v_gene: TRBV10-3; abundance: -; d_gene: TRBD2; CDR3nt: TGTGCCATCCTAGCGGGAGCGTTGAATGAGCAGTTCTTC; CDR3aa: CAILAGALNEQFF
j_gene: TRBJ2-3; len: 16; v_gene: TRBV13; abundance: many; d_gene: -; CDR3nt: TGTGCCAGCAGCTTAGAAATCCGTTCCCAGGACGATACGCAGTATTTT; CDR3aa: CASSLEIRSQDDTQYF
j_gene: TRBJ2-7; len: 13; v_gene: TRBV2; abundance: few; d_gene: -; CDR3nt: TGTGCCAGCAATGGGGGTAGCGTCTACGAGCAGTACTTC; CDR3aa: CASNGGSVYEQYF
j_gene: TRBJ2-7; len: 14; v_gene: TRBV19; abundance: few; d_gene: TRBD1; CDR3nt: TGTGCCAGTAGCCCTCGCTGGACAGGGTACGAGCAGTACTTC; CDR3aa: CASSPRWTGYEQYF
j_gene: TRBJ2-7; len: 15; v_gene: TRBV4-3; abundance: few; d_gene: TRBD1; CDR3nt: TGCGCCAGCAGCCAAGCGTACAGGGGTTCCTACGAGCAGTACTTC; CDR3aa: CASSQAYRGSYEQYF
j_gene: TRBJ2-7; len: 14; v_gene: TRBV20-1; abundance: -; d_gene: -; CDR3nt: TGCAGTGCTAGAGATCCTGACGTAAACTACGAGCAGTACTTC; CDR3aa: CSARDPDVNYEQYF
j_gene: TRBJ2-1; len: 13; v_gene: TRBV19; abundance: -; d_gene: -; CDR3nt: TGTGCCAGTAAAGACCATCTCTCCTACGAGCAGTTCTTC; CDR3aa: CASKDHLSYEQFF
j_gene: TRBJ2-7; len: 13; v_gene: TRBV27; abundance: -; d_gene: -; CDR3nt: TGTGCCAGCAGTTCGGGGATGACCTACGAGCAGTACTTC; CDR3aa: CASSSGMTYEQYF
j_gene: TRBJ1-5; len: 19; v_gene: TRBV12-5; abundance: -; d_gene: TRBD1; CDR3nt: TGTGCTAGTGGTCCAACCGCTCCTCAAGGGACAGAGGTGGGTCAGCCCCAGCATTTT; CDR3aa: CASGPTAPQGTEVGQPQHF
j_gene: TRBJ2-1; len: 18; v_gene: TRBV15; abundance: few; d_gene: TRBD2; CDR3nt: TGTGCCACCGGCACCGGCCCGTTAACTAGCGGGAGAGTAAATGAGCAGTTCTTC; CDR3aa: CATGTGPLTSGRVNEQFF
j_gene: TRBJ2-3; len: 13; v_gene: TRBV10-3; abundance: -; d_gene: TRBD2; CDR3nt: TGTGCCATCACCGCTAGCGGGACAGATACGCAGTATTTT; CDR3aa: CAITASGTDTQYF
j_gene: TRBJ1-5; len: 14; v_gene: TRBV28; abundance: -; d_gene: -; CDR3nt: TGTGCCAGCGGCCATGATGCGGGGGATCAGCCCCAGCATTTT; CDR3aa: CASGHDAGDQPQHF
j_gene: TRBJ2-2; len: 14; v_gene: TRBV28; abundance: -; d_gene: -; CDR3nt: TGTGCCAGCAGCCGGGACACTTTCACCGGGGAGCTGTTTTTT; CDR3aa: CASSRDTFTGELFF
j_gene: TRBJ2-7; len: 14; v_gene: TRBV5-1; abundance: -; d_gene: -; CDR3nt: TGCGCCAGCAGCTTGGGACAGTCCTGGTACGAGCAGTACTTC; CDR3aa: CASSLGQSWYEQYF
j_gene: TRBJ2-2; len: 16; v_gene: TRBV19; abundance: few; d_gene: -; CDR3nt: TGTGCCAGTAGTATACCCCGGGACCCCCTTGCCGGGGAGCTGTTTTTT; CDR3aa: CASSIPRDPLAGELFF
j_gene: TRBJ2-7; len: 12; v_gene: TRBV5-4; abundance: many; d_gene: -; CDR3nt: TGTGCCAGCAGCTTGGTGGCTTCCGAGCAGTACTTC; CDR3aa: CASSLVASEQYF
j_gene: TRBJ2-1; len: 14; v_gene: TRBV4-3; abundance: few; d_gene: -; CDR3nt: TGCGCCAGCAGCCAAGCTCTCGAGTTTTGGGAGCAGTTCTTC; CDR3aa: CASSQALEFWEQFF
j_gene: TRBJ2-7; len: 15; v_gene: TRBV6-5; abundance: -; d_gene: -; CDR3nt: TGTGCCAGCAGAACAAAGAGTCGCCTCACCTACGAGCAGTACTTC; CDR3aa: CASRTKSRLTYEQYF
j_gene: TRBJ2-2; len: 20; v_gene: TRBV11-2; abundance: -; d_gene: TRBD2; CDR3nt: TGTGCCACCCCGACCGGAGAGACTAGCGGCCGAGATTCCGACACCGGGGAGCTGTTTTTT; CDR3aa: CATPTGETSGRDSDTGELFF
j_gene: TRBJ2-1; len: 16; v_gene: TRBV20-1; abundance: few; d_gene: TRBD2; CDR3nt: TGCAGTGCTAGAGATGGGAGGGGAATAGCCTACAATGAGCAGTTCTTC; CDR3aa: CSARDGRGIAYNEQFF
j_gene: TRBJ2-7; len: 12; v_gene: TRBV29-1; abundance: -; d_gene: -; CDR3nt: TGCAGCGTTGCTGCGGGATTCTACGAGCAGTACTTC; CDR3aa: CSVAAGFYEQYF
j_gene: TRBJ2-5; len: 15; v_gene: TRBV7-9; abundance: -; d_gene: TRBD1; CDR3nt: TGTGCCAGCTGCTTAGTGGACAGGGTAGGAGAGACCCAGAACTTC; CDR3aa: CASCLVDRVGETQNF
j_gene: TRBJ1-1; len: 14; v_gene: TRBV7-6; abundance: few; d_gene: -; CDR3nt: TGTGCCAGCAGCTTAGGGGGAGGCAACACTGAAGCTTTCTTT; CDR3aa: CASSLGGGNTEAFF
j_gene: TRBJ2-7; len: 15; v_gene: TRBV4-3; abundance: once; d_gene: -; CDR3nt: TGCGCCAGCAGCCAATTTGTGACAAACTCCTACGTGCAGTACTTC; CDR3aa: CASSQFVTNSYVQYF
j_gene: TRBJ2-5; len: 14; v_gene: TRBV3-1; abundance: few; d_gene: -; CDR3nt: TGTGCCAGCAGCCAAGGAGCAGGGGGGGAGACCCAGTACTTC; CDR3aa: CASSQGAGGETQYF
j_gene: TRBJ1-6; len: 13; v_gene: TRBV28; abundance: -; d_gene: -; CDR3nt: TGTGCCAGCAGTGACACCAGGGGTTCACCCCTCCACTTT; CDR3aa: CASSDTRGSPLHF